This T cell receptor (beta chain) was identified in a study of technical replicates of blood from several donors. Profiling relied on immunoSEQ multiplex PCR, and the TCRdb table lists in-frame clones only, not all of them. This sample carries tens of thousands of clones, over 95% of them seen once, and the ten largest clones take less than 0.25%. The sequenced material came from T cells isolated from PBMCs. This clonotype was obtained from a human donor in good health.

CDR3: CASSPVNSRSSYEQYF. The CDR3 DNA reads TGTGCCAGCTCACCCGTAAACAGCCGAAGCTCCTACGAGCAGTACTTC. This chain connects TRBV18 to TRBJ2-7, with no clear D. V shed 3 bases and J shed 0 bases, with 15 bases lying between them. CDR3 size: 16 residues. The germline gives CDR1 KGHSH, CDR2 LQKENI.